Below, one T cell receptor beta chain is given with its context. An end of the junction does not agree with germline; a read error may underlie this. This specimen comes from a study of cytomegalovirus exposure and HLA in healthy donors. This CDR3 has 12 residues. Germline CDR1 reads MNHNY; CDR2 reads SVGAGI (reference sequence). The PCR was carried out with 60 Vbeta primers and 13 Jbeta primers. Produced via immunoSEQ multiplex PCR; TCRdb's table is partial and in-frame only. The sample includes some 45,000 clones, approximately 55% seen only once; the top ten take about 12%. The sample consisted of PBMCs. This clonotype was sampled from a human donor in good health. The V gene is TRBV6-6, the J gene TRBJ1-2; D not certain. This CDR3 is CASSLPVGVVHF. As DNA, the CDR3 is TGTGCCAGCAGTCTACCCGTCGGGGTGGTTCACTTC.